The 18 T cell receptor beta chains below were found in one sample sequenced in a study of blood T cell repertoires in COVID-19. TCRdb keeps only in-frame clones here, not all; method: immunoSEQ multiplex PCR. The sample comprises 150,000 to 200,000 clones, over 75% of which are singletons, and approximately 2.8% rests with the top ten. Sequenced material: peripheral blood. The source is a man in his 70s with acute or convalescent COVID-19.

This chain uses TRBV19 with TRBJ1-1; 8 nucleotides agree with TRBD1. The CDR3 sequence is 14 residues long. Germline V gene data show CDR1 as LNHDA and CDR2 as SQIVND (reference sequence). The V gene end was trimmed by 3 bases and the J gene end by 1 base; junction bases not matched to a gene: 1. CDR3 DNA sequence: TGTGCCAGTAGTATGGACAGGGCGAACACTGAAGCTTTCTTT. It specifies CASSMDRANTEAFF.

This clone was observed a single time. V is TRBV19 and J is TRBJ2-2, with 10 bases that match TRBD2. The CDR3 contains 15 residues. The ends lost 5 bases at V and 3 bases at J; junction bases unmatched: 3. Germline V lookup: CDR1 LNHDA, CDR2 SQIVND (reference sequence). The CDR3 nucleotides are TGTGCCAGTAGTTGGCTAGCGGGAGACACCGGGGAGCTGTTTTTT. It codes for CASSWLAGDTGELFF.

V and J are TRBV24-1 and TRBJ1-1; no firm D call. The CDR3 has 14 amino acids. The germline V gene encodes CDR1 KGHDR and CDR2 SFDVKD. The germline V and J ends were trimmed by 5 bases and 8 bases, with 17 bases remaining between them. CDR3 sequence reads: CATSVAGSPSEAFF. CDR3 coding DNA: TGTGCCACCAGTGTGGCGGGCTCCCCCTCCGAAGCTTTCTTT.

Here the CDR3 DNA reads TGTGCCAGCAGTTTGCCAGGTTATGGCTACACCTTC. This sequence encodes CASSLPGYGYTF. This chain connects TRBV6-5 to TRBJ1-2; no reliable D call. This CDR3 region has 12 residues. CDR1 and CDR2 (germline): MNHEY, SVGAGI. V was pared by 4 bases and J by 5 bases, with 8 bases between.

Comment on this clone: The junction departs from germline at one end; a sequencing error may be responsible. The chain is built from TRBV7-7 and TRBJ2-5, with 9 bases fitting TRBD1. This CDR3 has 14 amino acids. Germline lookup yields CDR1 SSHAT and CDR2 FNYEAQ (reference sequence). The CDR3 reads CASSRDRVGETQYF. The CDR3 bases are TGTGCTAGCAGCCGGGACAGGGTCGGGGAGACCCAGTACTTC.

This clone was detected ten times or more. V gene TRBV4-1 combines with J gene TRBJ1-2; D is possibly TRBD1 (5 bases). CDR3 length: 15 residues. Germline CDR1 reads MGHRA; CDR2 reads YSYEKL. V was trimmed by 7 bases and J by 7 bases, leaving 22 bases between them. The CDR3 region is CASTPSTATGSGYTF. The CDR3 nucleotides read TGCGCCAGCACCCCATCGACAGCCACGGGCTCTGGCTACACCTTC.

The chain uses TRBV6-2 or TRBV6-3 and TRBJ1-3, with a tentative D call TRBD1 (5 bases). The CDR3 consists of 18 residues. Germline CDR1 is MNHEY and CDR2 is SVGEGT. Trimming cost V 2 bases and J 1 base, with 18 bases left between them. CDR3: CASSYPSRGLTSGNTIYF. DNA for the CDR3: TGTGCCAGCAGTTACCCGTCTAGGGGACTGACTTCTGGAAACACCATATATTTT.

The chain carries TRBV6-1 and TRBJ1-4, with a weak D call TRBD1 (6 bases). The germline gives CDR1 MNHNS, CDR2 SASEGT. The CDR3 is made up of 15 amino acids. Trimming stripped 2 bases from V and 5 bases from J, with 12 bases between. CDR3 sequence (DNA): TGTGCCAGCAGTGAATTAGGGGGTGTAAATGAAAAACTGTTTTTT. Its translation: CASSELGGVNEKLFF.

For the CDR3, the DNA is TGTGCCAGCAGCTATTCCTCTTCAGGACAGGGCGGAACTGAAGCTTTCTTT. Its translation is CASSYSSSGQGGTEAFF. The J gene is TRBJ1-1, the V gene TRBV7-2; 8 nucleotides match TRBD1. The V gene's germline CDR1 is SGHTA and CDR2 FQGNSA. The CDR3 runs 17 residues. The ends lost 4 bases at V and 5 bases at J; junction bases unmatched: 15.

The chain is built from TRBV5-1 and TRBJ1-2; D call uncertain. Germline values: CDR1 SGHRS, CDR2 YFSETQ. The CDR3 totals 15 residues. The ends were cut back, 0 bases at V and 8 bases at J, with 17 bases in the middle. The CDR3 spells CASSLERQSPRGYTF. In DNA, the CDR3 is TGCGCCAGCAGCTTGGAACGGCAGTCCCCTAGAGGCTACACCTTC. Supplemented by reference TRBV5-1 and TRBJ1-2, the full variable domain reads KAGVTQTPRYLIKTRGQQVTLSCSPISGHRSVSWYQQTPGQGLQFLFEYFSETQRNKGNFPGRFSGRQFSNSRSEMNVSTLELGDSALYLCASSLERQSPRGYTFGSGTRLTVV.

The CDR3: CASRSAEHVYNEQFF. CDR3 bases: TGTGCCAGCAGGTCCGCGGAGCACGTTTACAATGAGCAGTTCTTC. The chain couples TRBV7-2 to TRBJ2-1; D gene uncertain. This CDR3 contains 15 residues. V was clipped by 6 bases and J by 4 bases, with 16 bases between them. CDR1 SGHTA and CDR2 FQGNSA come from the germline V gene.

The CDR3 protein is CASSSAGGIEQYF. The DNA for the CDR3 is TGTGCCAGCAGTTCCGCGGGGGGGATTGAGCAGTACTTC. The chain has TRBV12-3 or TRBV12-4 and TRBJ2-7; TRBD2 agrees at 9 bases. The ends lost 4 bases at V and 7 bases at J; junction bases unmatched: 5. The CDR3 is made up of 13 amino acids.

This rearrangement joins TRBV25-1 to TRBJ2-5, with 9 bases matching TRBD1. CDR3 length equals 15 residues. Germline V gene lookup returns CDR1 MGHDK and CDR2 SYGVNS. J was trimmed by 2 bases and V by 4 bases; bases with no gene match: 5. DNA for the CDR3: TGTGCCAGCAGTGTAATCGGGACAGGGCAAGAGACCCAGTACTTC. Amino acid sequence: CASSVIGTGQETQYF.

The chain has TRBV24-1 and TRBJ2-3; D remains unclear. The germline V gene encodes CDR1 KGHDR and CDR2 SFDVKD. CDR3 length: 12 amino acids. Trimming removed 9 bases from V and 0 bases from J, with 6 bases in between. The DNA of the CDR3 is TGTGCCACCTCGGAGAGCACAGATACGCAGTATTTT. Translated, it gives CATSESTDTQYF.

The chain joins TRBV14 to TRBJ2-2; 9 nucleotides match TRBD2. CDR1 is SGHDN, CDR2 FVKESK, per germline. V dropped 0 bases and J dropped 2; count of bases not matched to a gene: 10. CDR3 size: 19 residues. The CDR3 nucleotides are TGTGCCAGCAGCCAAGATAGGCTAGCGGGGACTTTCAACACCGGGGAGCTGTTTTTT. It translates to CASSQDRLAGTFNTGELFF.

This clone was recorded a few times. The V and J genes are TRBV7-9 and TRBJ1-5, with D unclear. With 3 bases removed from V and 9 bases from J, the gap between germline ends came to 12 bases. This CDR3 region has 13 residues. CDR1 and CDR2 (germline): SEHNR, FQNEAQ (reference sequence). In DNA, the CDR3 is TGTGCCAGCAGCTTCGCCGGTTCAGGGCCCCAGCATTTT. Its protein is CASSFAGSGPQHF. Using reference TRBV7-9 and TRBJ1-5 for the parts outside the CDR3, the full variable domain is DTGVSQNPRHKITKRGQNVTFRCDPISEHNRLYWYRQTLGQGPEFLTYFQNEAQLEKSRLLSDRFSAERPKGSFSTLEIQRTEQGDSAMYLCASSFAGSGPQHFGDGTRLSIL.

The chain combines TRBV20-1 with TRBJ1-2; 9 bases agree with TRBD1. Germline V gene data show CDR1 as DFQATT and CDR2 as SNEGSKA (reference sequence). The CDR3 runs to 11 residues. After removal of 4 bases from V and 12 bases from J, the junction contained 6 bases not matched to a gene. The chain's CDR3 is CSATPTGGNTF. CDR3 in DNA: TGCAGTGCTACACCGACAGGGGGAAACACCTTC.

The V gene is TRBV6-6, the J gene TRBJ2-7; weak D call: TRBD1 (6 bases). The CDR3 extends over 14 amino acids. The germline V and J ends were trimmed by 2 bases and 0 bases, with 8 bases remaining between them. Germline assignment: CDR1 MNHNY and CDR2 SVGAGI (reference sequence). The CDR3 sequence: CASSYGTNSYEQYF. Here the CDR3 DNA reads TGTGCCAGCAGTTACGGGACAAACTCCTACGAGCAGTACTTC.